Below, 13 T cell receptor beta chains from the same sample are listed, as sequenced in a study of T-cell memory formation after mild COVID-19. Each CDR3 protein gets one entry after TCRdb re-called the 5' RACE reads with MiXCR. The sample consists of approximately 450,000 distinct CDR3 sequences, 15% to 20% of them appearing once. Sequenced input: PBMCs or a T cell subset sorted from them (not recorded which). These receptors were taken from an adult woman who had mild COVID-19 (a few samples of this study predate the infection). Cell type and time point are not known.

J is TRBJ2-3 and V is TRBV18; the D gene is possibly TRBD1 (6 bases). The CDR3 extends over 16 amino acids. Germline V gene sequence: CDR1 KGHSH, CDR2 LQKENI. V lost 3 bases to trimming and J lost 2 bases, with 15 bases between them. The CDR3 sequence is CASSPNQGLPTDTQYF. CDR3 in DNA: TGTGCCAGCTCACCTAATCAGGGGCTACCCACAGATACGCAGTATTTT.

CDR3 protein: CATSDVGSTGELFF. The CDR3 DNA is TGTGCCACATCTGACGTAGGAAGCACCGGGGAGCTGTTTTTT. The chain is built from TRBV7-9 and TRBJ2-2; D is ambiguous. Germline V gives CDR1 SEHNR, CDR2 FQNEAQ (reference sequence). The CDR3 extends over 14 amino acids. Trimming left V 10 bases short and J 4 bases short, with 16 bases between.

This clonotype was observed a handful of times. This chain joins TRBV20-1 and TRBJ2-5; 8 nucleotides line up with TRBD2. Germline-derived CDR1 and CDR2 are DFQATT and SNEGSKA (reference sequence). The CDR3 is 12 residues long. The junction had 7 bases not matched to a gene; V was cut back by 8 bases and J by 5 bases. CDR3 amino acids: CSSGGPGETQYF. The CDR3 DNA reads TGCAGTTCGGGGGGGCCGGGGGAGACCCAGTACTTC.

This clonotype showed up just a few times. The V gene is TRBV7-3, the J gene TRBJ2-7; the D is unclear. The CDR3 contains 12 residues. The V end lost 4 bases, the J end lost 7 bases, and 11 bases lay between the germline ends. In germline, CDR1 is SGHTA, CDR2 FQGTGA. CDR3 in DNA: TGTGCCAGCAGCTCGCAGGACGGGGAGCAGTACTTC. This codes for CASSSQDGEQYF.

V and J are TRBV6-1 and TRBJ2-7; a possible D gene is TRBD2 (5 bases). The CDR3 is made up of 15 amino acids. Per the germline V gene, CDR1 is MNHNS and CDR2 is SASEGT. Trimming left V 0 bases short and J 3 bases short, with 12 bases between. CDR3 nucleotide sequence: TGTGCCAGCAGTGAAGCGAGGGATCTCGACTACGAGCAGTACTTC. Amino acid sequence: CASSEARDLDYEQYF.

In its sample, this clonotype was seen a few times. The V gene is TRBV7-9, the J gene TRBJ2-7; D is undetermined. The germline V gene has CDR1 SEHNR and CDR2 FQNEAQ (reference sequence). V gave up 5 bases and J gave up 0 bases, with 14 bases separating them. CDR3 size: 15 residues. DNA for the CDR3: TGTGCCAGCAGCGGCCTGGATGGGATCTCCTACGAGCAGTACTTC. Amino acid sequence: CASSGLDGISYEQYF.

Of note for this clonotype: At one end the junction does not follow the germline gene, possibly because of a read error. The rearrangement links TRBV15 to TRBJ1-2, with no clear D. The CDR3 length is 13 residues. Per the germline V gene, CDR1 is LNHNV and CDR2 is YYDKDF (reference sequence). In DNA, the CDR3 is TGTGCCACCATCAGAGTCCCTTACTATGGCTACACCTTC. Translated, it gives CATIRVPYYGYTF.

This clonotype was picked up a small number of times. The chain has TRBV7-9 and TRBJ2-7; TRBD1 or TRBD2 may be the D gene (5 bases each). The CDR3 length is 15 residues. The V gene's germline CDR1 is SEHNR and CDR2 FQNEAQ (reference sequence). V was shortened by 4 bases and J by 2 bases, with 15 bases between the two germline ends. Here the CDR3 DNA reads TGTGCCAGCAGCTCCCCCGGGACGGGGACCTACGAGCAGTACTTC. Translated: CASSSPGTGTYEQYF.

This clonotype came up a few times. The rearrangement uses TRBV6-5 and TRBJ2-1; 10 bases are shared with TRBD1. The CDR3 has 15 amino acids. Germline lookup yields CDR1 MNHEY and CDR2 SVGAGI. With 10 bases clipped from V and 4 bases from J, the junction kept 10 bases outside the gene matches. The CDR3 nucleotides read TGTGCCACCGGCCTAGACAGGGGGCCTTACAATGAGCAGTTCTTC. The encoded protein is CATGLDRGPYNEQFF.

This clonotype has a handful of counts. V and J are TRBV2 and TRBJ1-2; D possibly corresponds to TRBD1 (6 bases). Germline CDR1 is SNHLY and CDR2 is FYNNEI. The V end was cut by 6 bases, the J end by 2 bases, with 13 bases between. The length of the CDR3 is 14 residues. CDR3 sequence reads: CASSHRAFNYGYTF. In nucleotides, the CDR3 is TGTGCCAGCAGCCACAGGGCTTTCAACTATGGCTACACCTTC.

This clonotype was picked up many times. This chain links TRBV20-1 with TRBJ2-7; possibly TRBD1 for D (6 bases). From germline, CDR1 is DFQATT and CDR2 SNEGSKA (reference sequence). Trimming took 1 base from V and 3 from J, leaving 13 bases between them. The CDR3 sequence is 14 residues long. CDR3 coding DNA: TGCAGTGCTAGAGGGACAGCTGCCGGCTACGAGCAGTACTTC. Its protein is CSARGTAAGYEQYF.

This clonotype was observed a few times. The chain couples TRBV7-9 to TRBJ1-2; 8 bases map to TRBD1. Trimming at V came to 3 bases and at J to 3 bases, leaving 12 bases not matched to a gene. CDR1 and CDR2 from the germline V gene are SEHNR and FQNEAQ (reference sequence). The CDR3 runs 17 residues. The chain's CDR3 is CASSFHRQGPSDYGYTF. DNA of the CDR3: TGTGCCAGCAGCTTCCATAGACAGGGGCCATCTGACTATGGCTACACCTTC. Using reference TRBV7-9 and TRBJ1-2 for the parts outside the CDR3, the full variable domain is DTGVSQNPRHKITKRGQNVTFRCDPISEHNRLYWYRQTLGQGPEFLTYFQNEAQLEKSRLLSDRFSAERPKGSFSTLEIQRTEQGDSAMYLCASSFHRQGPSDYGYTFGSGTRLTVV.

As regards this clonotype: The junction and the germline gene differ at one end; a read error may be behind it. This sequence joins TRBV6-5 and TRBJ1-6, with 8 bases matching TRBD1. The CDR3 has 16 amino acids. Germline V gene sequence: CDR1 MNHEY, CDR2 SVGAGI. The CDR3 here is CASGYSPTGDNSPLHF. The CDR3 coding sequence is TGTGCCAGCGGTTATTCCCCGACAGGGGATAATTCACCCCTCCACTTT.